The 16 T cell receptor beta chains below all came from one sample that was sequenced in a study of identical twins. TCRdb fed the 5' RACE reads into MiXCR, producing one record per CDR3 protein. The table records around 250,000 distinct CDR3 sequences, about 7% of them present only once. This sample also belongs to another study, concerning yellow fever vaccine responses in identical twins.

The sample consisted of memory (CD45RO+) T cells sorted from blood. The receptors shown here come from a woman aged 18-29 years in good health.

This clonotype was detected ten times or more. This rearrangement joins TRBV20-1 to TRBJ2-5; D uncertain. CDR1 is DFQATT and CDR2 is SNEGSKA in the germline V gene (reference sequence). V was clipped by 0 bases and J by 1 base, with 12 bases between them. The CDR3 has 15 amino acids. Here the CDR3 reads CSARDRPLTQETQYF. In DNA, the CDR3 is TGCAGTGCTAGAGATAGGCCGCTGACCCAAGAGACCCAGTACTTC.

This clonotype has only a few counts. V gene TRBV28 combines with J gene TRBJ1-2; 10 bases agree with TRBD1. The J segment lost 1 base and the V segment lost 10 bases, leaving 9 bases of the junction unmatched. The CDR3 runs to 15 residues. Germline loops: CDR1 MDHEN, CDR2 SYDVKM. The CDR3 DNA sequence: TGTGCCACCTCGACAGGGGGCAGCCATAACTATGGCTACACCTTC. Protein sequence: CATSTGGSHNYGYTF.

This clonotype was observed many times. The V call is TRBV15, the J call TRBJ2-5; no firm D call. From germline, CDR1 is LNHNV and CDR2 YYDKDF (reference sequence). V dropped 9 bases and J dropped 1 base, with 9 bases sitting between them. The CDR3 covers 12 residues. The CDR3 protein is CATSHLQETQYF. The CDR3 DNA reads TGTGCCACTTCACACCTCCAAGAGACCCAGTACTTC.

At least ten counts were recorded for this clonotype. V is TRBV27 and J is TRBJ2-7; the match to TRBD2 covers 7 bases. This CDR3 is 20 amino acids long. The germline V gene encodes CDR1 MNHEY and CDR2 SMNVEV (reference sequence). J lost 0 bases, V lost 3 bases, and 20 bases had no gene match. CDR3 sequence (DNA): TGTGCCAGCAGTTTTGGGGACTATGGGTCATGGAGCGGCCTCTCCTACGAGCAGTACGTC. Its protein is CASSFGDYGSWSGLSYEQYV.

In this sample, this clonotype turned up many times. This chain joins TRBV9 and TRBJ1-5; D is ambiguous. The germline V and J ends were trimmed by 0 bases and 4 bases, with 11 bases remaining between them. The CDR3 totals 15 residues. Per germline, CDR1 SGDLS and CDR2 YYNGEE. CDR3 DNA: TGTGCCAGCAGCGTAGGACGGCAGGTAAATCAGCCCCAGCATTTT. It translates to CASSVGRQVNQPQHF.

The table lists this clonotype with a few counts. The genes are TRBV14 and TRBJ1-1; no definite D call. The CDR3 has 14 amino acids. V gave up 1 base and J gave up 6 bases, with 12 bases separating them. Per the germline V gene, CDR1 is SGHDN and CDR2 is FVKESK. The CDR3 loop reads CASSQVGQAAEAFF. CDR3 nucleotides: TGTGCCAGCAGCCAAGTAGGGCAGGCGGCTGAAGCTTTCTTT.

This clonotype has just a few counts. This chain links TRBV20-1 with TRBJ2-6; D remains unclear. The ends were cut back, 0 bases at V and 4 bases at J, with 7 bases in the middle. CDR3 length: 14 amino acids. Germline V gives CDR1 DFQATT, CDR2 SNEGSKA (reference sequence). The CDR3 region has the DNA TGCAGTGCTAGAGAGTTCCCAGGGGCCAACGTCCTGACTTTC. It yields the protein CSAREFPGANVLTF.

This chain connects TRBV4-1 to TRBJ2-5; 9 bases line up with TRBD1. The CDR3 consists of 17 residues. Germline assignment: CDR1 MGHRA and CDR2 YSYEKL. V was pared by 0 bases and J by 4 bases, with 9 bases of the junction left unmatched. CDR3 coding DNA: TGCGCCAGCAGCCAAGATCGCTCGATGGACAGGGGAGAGACCCAGTACTTC. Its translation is CASSQDRSMDRGETQYF.

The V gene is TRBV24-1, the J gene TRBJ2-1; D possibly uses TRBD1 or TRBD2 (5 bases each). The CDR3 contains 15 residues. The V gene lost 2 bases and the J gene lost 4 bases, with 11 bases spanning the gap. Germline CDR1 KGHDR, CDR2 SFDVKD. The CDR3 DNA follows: TGTGCCACCAGTGATTCGGGACGGTATTACAATGAGCAGTTCTTC. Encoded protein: CATSDSGRYYNEQFF.

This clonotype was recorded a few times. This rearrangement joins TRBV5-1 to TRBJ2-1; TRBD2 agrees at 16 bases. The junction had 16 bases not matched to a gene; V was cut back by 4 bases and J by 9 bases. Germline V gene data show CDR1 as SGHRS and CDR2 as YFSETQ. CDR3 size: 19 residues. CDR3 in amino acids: CASSGEPGLAGGLLGEQFF. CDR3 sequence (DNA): TGCGCCAGCAGCGGGGAGCCGGGACTAGCGGGGGGGTTGCTTGGTGAGCAGTTCTTC.

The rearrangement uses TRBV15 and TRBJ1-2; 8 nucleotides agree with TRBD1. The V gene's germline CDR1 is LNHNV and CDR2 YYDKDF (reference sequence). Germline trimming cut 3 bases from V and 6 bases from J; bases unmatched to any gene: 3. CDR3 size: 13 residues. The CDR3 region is CATSSRTGHGYTF. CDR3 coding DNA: TGTGCCACCAGCAGCAGGACAGGGCATGGCTACACCTTC. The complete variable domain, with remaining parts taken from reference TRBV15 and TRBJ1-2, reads DAMVIQNPRYQVTQFGKPVTLSCSQTLNHNVMYWYQQKSSQAPKLLFHYYDKDFNNEADTPDNFQSRRPNTSFCFLDIRSPGLGDTAMYLCATSSRTGHGYTFGSGTRLTVV.

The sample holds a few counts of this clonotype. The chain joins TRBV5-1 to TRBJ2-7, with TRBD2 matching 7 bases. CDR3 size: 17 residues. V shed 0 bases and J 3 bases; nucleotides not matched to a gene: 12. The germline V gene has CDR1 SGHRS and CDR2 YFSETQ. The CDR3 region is CASSLVVIGAGVYEQYF. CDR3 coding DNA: TGCGCCAGCAGCTTGGTGGTGATCGGGGCGGGAGTCTACGAGCAGTACTTC.

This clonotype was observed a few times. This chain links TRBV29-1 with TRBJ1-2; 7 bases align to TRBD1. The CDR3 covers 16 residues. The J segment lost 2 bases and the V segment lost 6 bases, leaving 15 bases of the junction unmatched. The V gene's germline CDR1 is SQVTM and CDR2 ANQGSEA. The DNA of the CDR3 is TGCAGCGTCGCCGCCAGGGGAGGGGGCGGGAACTATGGCTACACCTTC. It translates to CSVAARGGGGNYGYTF.

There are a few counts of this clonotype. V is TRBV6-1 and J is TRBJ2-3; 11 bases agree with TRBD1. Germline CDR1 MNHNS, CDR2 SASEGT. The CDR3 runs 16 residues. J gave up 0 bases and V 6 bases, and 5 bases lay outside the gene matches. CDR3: CASSAGDRGSTDTQYF. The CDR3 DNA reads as TGTGCCAGCAGCGCCGGGGACAGGGGGAGCACAGATACGCAGTATTTT.

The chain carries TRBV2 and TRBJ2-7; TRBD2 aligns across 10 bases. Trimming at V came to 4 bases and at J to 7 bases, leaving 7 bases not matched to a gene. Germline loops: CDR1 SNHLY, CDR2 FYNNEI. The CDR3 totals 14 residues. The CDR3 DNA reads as TGTGCCAGCAGTGGACTAGCGGGCCTACGGGAGCAGTACTTC. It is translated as CASSGLAGLREQYF.

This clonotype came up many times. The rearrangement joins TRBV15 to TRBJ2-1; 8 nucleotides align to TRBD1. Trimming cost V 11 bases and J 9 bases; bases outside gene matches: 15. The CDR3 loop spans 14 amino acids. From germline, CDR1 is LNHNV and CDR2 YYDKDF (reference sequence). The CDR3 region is CASREGQGSSEQFF. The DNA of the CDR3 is TGTGCCTCCCGCGAAGGACAGGGCTCCAGTGAGCAGTTCTTC.